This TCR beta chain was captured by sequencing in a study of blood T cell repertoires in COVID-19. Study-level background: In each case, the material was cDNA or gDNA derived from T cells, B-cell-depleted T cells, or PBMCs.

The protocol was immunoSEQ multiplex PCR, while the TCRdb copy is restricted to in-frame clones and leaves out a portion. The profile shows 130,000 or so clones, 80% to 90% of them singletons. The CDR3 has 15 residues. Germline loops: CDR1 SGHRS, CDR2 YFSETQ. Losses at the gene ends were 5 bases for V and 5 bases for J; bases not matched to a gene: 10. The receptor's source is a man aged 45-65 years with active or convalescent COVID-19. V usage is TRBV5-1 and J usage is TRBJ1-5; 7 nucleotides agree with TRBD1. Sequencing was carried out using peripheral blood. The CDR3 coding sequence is TGCGCCAGCAGTGAGGGGGCTGAGCGGCATCAGCCCCAGCATTTT. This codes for CASSEGAERHQPQHF.